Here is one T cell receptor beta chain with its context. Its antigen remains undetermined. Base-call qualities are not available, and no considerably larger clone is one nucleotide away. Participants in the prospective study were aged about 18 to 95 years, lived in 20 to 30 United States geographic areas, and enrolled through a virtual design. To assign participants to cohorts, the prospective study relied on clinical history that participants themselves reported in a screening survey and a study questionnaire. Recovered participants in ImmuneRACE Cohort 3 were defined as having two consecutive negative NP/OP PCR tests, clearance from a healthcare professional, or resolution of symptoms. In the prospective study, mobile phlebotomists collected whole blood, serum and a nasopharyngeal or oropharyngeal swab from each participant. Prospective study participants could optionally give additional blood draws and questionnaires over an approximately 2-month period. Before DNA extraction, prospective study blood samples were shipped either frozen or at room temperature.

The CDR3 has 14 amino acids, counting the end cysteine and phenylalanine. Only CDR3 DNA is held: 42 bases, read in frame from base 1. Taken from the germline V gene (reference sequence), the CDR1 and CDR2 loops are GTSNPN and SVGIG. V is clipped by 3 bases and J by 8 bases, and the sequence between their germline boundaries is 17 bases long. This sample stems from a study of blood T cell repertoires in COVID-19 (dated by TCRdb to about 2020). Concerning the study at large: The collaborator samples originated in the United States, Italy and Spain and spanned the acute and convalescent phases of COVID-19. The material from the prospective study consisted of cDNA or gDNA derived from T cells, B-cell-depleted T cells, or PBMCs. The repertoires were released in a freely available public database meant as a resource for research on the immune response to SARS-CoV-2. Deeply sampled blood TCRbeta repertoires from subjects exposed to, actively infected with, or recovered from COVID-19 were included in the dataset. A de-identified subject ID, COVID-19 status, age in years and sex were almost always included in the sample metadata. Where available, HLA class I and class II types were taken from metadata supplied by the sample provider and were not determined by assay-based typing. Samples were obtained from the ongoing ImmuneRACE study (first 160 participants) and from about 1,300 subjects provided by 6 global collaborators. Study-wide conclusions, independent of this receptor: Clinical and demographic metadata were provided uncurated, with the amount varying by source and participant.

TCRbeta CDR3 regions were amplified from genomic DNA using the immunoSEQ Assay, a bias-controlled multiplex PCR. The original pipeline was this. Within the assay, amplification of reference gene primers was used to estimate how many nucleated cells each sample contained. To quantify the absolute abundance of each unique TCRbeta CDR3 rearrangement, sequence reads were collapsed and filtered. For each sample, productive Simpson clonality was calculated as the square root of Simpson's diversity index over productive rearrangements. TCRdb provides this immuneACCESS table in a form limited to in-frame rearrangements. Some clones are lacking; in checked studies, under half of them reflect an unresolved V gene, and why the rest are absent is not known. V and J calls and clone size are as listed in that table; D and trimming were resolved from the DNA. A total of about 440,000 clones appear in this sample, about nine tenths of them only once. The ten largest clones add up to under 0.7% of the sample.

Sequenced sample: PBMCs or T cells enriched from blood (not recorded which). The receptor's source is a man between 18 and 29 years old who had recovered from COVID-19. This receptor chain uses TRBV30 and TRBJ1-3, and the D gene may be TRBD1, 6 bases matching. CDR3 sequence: CAWSPGTPSDTIYF. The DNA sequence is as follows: TGTGCCTGGAGCCCCGGGACACCCTCAGACACCATATATTTT.